This T cell receptor (beta chain) was documented in a study of cytomegalovirus exposure and HLA in healthy donors. Donors were ostensibly healthy at sampling, although undocumented immune exposures were probable. Findings of the study overall: In presence/absence analyses, roughly uniform sequencing depth across donors was assumed. Researchers counted 164 TCR beta chains as cytomegalovirus-associated. Fewer N-insertions than the 666-donor mean were reportedly shown by an Asian-associated ancestry cluster in a later analysis.

The germline V gene encodes CDR1 ENHRY and CDR2 SYGVKD. CDR3 length: 18 residues. The J segment lost 3 bases and the V segment lost 6 bases, leaving 15 bases of the junction unmatched. With regard to this clone: Its target is unknown.

13 Jbeta primers and 60 Vbeta primers were used for the PCR. The repertoire was sequenced with immunoSEQ multiplex PCR; TCRdb's copy has only in-frame clones and lacks some. The repertoire has around 98,000 clones, about four fifths of them found once; the top ten carry roughly 3.8%. Material: PBMCs. This chain uses TRBV10-3 with TRBJ1-2; 11 bases match TRBD1. The sequence was obtained from a woman in her forties in good health and CMV-seronegative. CDR3 in DNA: TGTGCCATCAGCAAACTGGGACAGGGGGACCCTTACGACTATGGCTACACCTTC. It encodes CAISKLGQGDPYDYGYTF.